This TCR beta chain was profiled in a study of cytomegalovirus exposure and HLA in healthy donors. For the study at large: T cells numbering around 180 million yielded 100 million to 120 million unique TCR beta sequences in an earlier analysis.

The ends were cut back, 4 bases at V and 4 bases at J, with 12 bases in the middle. The length of the CDR3 is 14 residues. Germline V CDR1 and CDR2: SGHTA, FQGNSA. The PCR made use of 60 Vbeta and 13 Jbeta primers. Some clones are missing from TCRdb's copy, which holds only in-frame ones; the method was immunoSEQ multiplex PCR. The table has over 100,000 clones, 77% seen once; the top ten hold 4.2%. The sequencing input was PBMCs. This receptor was obtained from a male donor in good health and CMV-seropositive. The gene calls are TRBV7-2 and TRBJ2-3, with D unclear. The CDR3 region is CASSSVRVADTQYF. CDR3 DNA: TGTGCCAGCAGCTCCGTAAGAGTGGCAGATACGCAGTATTTT.